This record looks at one T cell receptor beta chain sequence and its context. In the source study's methods: By means of reference gene primer amplification, nucleated cell counts were estimated. The protocol was immunoSEQ multiplex PCR, while the TCRdb copy is restricted to in-frame clones and leaves out a portion. V and J calls plus clone size are reproduced from that table; the DNA served to infer D and trimming. Altogether approximately 280,000 clones are present, around nine tenths being singletons, with the ten largest covering about 2.7%. This entry is derived from a study of blood T cell repertoires in COVID-19. Looking at the study overall: Samples of COVID-19 (acute and convalescent) were obtained from the United States, Italy and Spain.

This CDR3 comprises 15 residues. In germline, CDR1 is MDHEN, CDR2 SYDVKM. Germline trimming cut 6 bases from V and 4 bases from J; bases unmatched to any gene: 10. Sequences were obtained from PBMCs or T cells enriched from blood (not recorded which). The clonotype comes from a young woman who had recovered from COVID-19. The rearrangement uses TRBV28 and TRBJ2-7; 9 nucleotides match TRBD1. CDR3 protein: CASRPPQGARYEQYF. Written as DNA, the CDR3 is TGTGCCAGCAGACCTCCACAGGGGGCACGGTACGAGCAGTACTTC.